The sequence of this TCR beta chain was determined in a study of T cell responses to AZD1222 COVID-19 vaccine. Notes on the study in general: Donors were largely white British and mainly female; clonal diversity was possibly underestimated.

Profiled with immunoSEQ multiplex PCR; TCRdb holds only in-frame clones, not every one. The sample holds more than 95,000 clones, approximately 90% seen once. V lost 1 base and J lost 3, with 13 bases in between. The CDR3 loop spans 15 amino acids. CDR1 is SGHTA and CDR2 is FQGNSA in the germline V gene. Details on this clone: The target antigen is unknown.

The rearrangement links TRBV7-2 to TRBJ2-7, with a weak D call TRBD1 (5 bases). The origin of this receptor is an adult in good health. The starting material was peripheral blood, obtained on day 0 of AZD1222 vaccination. The CDR3, as DNA: TGTGCCAGCAGCTTAGTAGCACAGGACATCTACGAGCAGTACTTC. Amino acid sequence: CASSLVAQDIYEQYF.